Listed below are T cell receptor beta chains from one sample, sequenced in a study of T cell responses to AZD1222 COVID-19 vaccine. Clones were read by immunoSEQ multiplex PCR, and TCRdb kept only the in-frame ones, dropping some. The sample holds 65,000 to 75,000 clones; 85% to 90% are singletons and the top ten take approximately 5%. Sequenced material: peripheral blood, taken 28 days after the second dose of the MenACWY control vaccine. All receptors come from an adult who received the MenACWY meningococcal vaccine as a control. The CDR3 runs from the conserved cysteine through the conserved F or W. The D gene is left open where the match is weak. The size of a clone is reported for some rows only, either as once, few or many, or as a class for expanded clones.

-	-	TRBV11-1	TRBJ1-1	CASSLGRHAFF	TGTGCCAGCAGCTTAGGCCGTCACGCTTTCTTT
TRBD1	-	TRBV3-1/TRBV3-2	TRBJ1-1	CASSHGQGDTEAFF	TGTGCCAGCAGCCATGGGCAGGGGGACACTGAAGCTTTCTTT
TRBD1	-	TRBV19	TRBJ2-3	CASSILQGAGDTQYF	TGTGCCAGTAGTATACTACAGGGGGCGGGTGATACGCAGTATTTT
TRBD1	-	TRBV24-1	TRBJ2-3	CATSGTGGNTQYF	TGTGCCACCAGTGGAACAGGGGGAAATACGCAGTATTTT
TRBD1	once	TRBV6-9	TRBJ2-2	CASNLDRGTGELFF	TGTGCCAGCAACCTCGACAGGGGGACCGGGGAGCTGTTTTTT
TRBD1	-	TRBV9	TRBJ1-4	CASSVTGFNEKLFF	TGTGCCAGCAGCGTGACAGGGTTTAATGAAAAACTGTTTTTT
-	-	TRBV12-3/TRBV12-4	TRBJ2-7	CASNRESYEQYF	TGTGCCAGCAATAGAGAGTCCTACGAGCAGTACTTC
-	-	TRBV28	TRBJ1-6	CATTSGSSPLHF	TGTGCCACCACGTCGGGGAGCTCACCCCTCCACTTT
-	-	TRBV11-2	TRBJ2-7	CASSLGGRSSSYEQYF	TGTGCCAGCAGCTTAGGGGGACGCTCGAGCTCCTACGAGCAGTACTTC
TRBD1	-	TRBV10-3	TRBJ1-5	CAISGGTGNQPQHF	TGTGCCATCAGTGGAGGGACAGGGAATCAGCCCCAGCATTTT
-	-	TRBV11-2	TRBJ2-1	CASSHTRGNEQFF	TGTGCCAGCAGCCACACCCGGGGCAATGAGCAGTTCTTC
-	-	TRBV4-1	TRBJ1-2	CASSHGYGYTF	TGCGCCAGCAGCCACGGCTATGGCTACACCTTC
-	-	TRBV27	TRBJ2-2	CASRSLNTGELFF	TGTGCCAGCAGGTCGTTGAACACCGGGGAGCTGTTTTTT
TRBD1	-	TRBV27	TRBJ2-1	CASRQGGQSPVEQFF	TGTGCCAGCAGACAAGGGGGACAGAGCCCCGTTGAGCAGTTCTTC
-	-	TRBV29-1	TRBJ1-2	CSVEDPGWGYTF	TGCAGCGTTGAAGATCCGGGTTGGGGCTACACCTTC
TRBD1	once	TRBV19	TRBJ1-1	CASSISFDRGNTEAFF	TGTGCCAGTAGTATTAGTTTTGACAGGGGGAACACTGAAGCTTTCTTT
-	-	TRBV2	TRBJ1-4	CASSLRQPSTNEKLFF	TGTGCCAGCAGTCTCCGACAGCCGTCAACTAATGAAAAACTGTTTTTT
-	-	TRBV6-2/TRBV6-3	TRBJ1-3	CASSSNLGNTIYF	TGTGCCAGCAGTTCCAACCTTGGAAACACCATATATTTT
-	-	TRBV15	TRBJ2-2	CATSRGGAGELFF	TGTGCCACCAGCAGAGGAGGGGCCGGGGAGCTGTTTTTT
-	-	TRBV28	TRBJ2-1	CAPDSASSYNEQFF	TGTGCCCCCGATAGCGCTAGCTCCTACAATGAGCAGTTCTTC
-	-	TRBV4-1	TRBJ2-1	CASSQGDFSSYNEQFF	TGCGCCAGCAGCCAAGGGGACTTTAGCTCCTACAATGAGCAGTTCTTC
-	-	TRBV4-3	TRBJ2-4	CASSQDWVAKNIQYF	TGCGCCAGCAGCCAAGATTGGGTAGCCAAAAACATTCAGTACTTC
-	-	TRBV14	TRBJ2-6	CASSQGGPGANVLTF	TGTGCCAGCAGCCAAGGAGGGCCTGGGGCCAACGTCCTGACTTTC
TRBD1	-	TRBV9	TRBJ1-3	CASSVVGQGRNTIYF	TGTGCCAGCAGCGTAGTGGGACAGGGAAGAAACACCATATATTTT
-	once	TRBV4-3	TRBJ1-2	CASSQDPSGYGYTF	TGCGCCAGCAGCCAGGATCCGTCCGGCTATGGCTACACCTTC
-	once	TRBV10-1	TRBJ2-2	CAPSESGGELFF	TGCGCCCCGAGCGAGAGTGGCGGGGAGCTGTTTTTT
-	-	TRBV7-2	TRBJ1-5	CASSWGGDRRNQPQHF	TGTGCCAGCAGCTGGGGGGGAGACAGAAGGAATCAGCCCCAGCATTTT
TRBD1	-	TRBV5-1	TRBJ1-6	CASSLGQGEVGSPLHF	TGCGCCAGCAGCTTGGGACAGGGTGAAGTGGGATCACCCCTCCACTTT
-	-	TRBV5-4	TRBJ2-5	CASSLANGRSKETQYF	TGTGCCAGCAGCTTGGCCAACGGCCGGTCGAAAGAGACCCAGTACTTC
TRBD2	-	TRBV5-1	TRBJ2-5	CASSPGGTSVRETQYF	TGCGCCAGCAGTCCCGGAGGGACTAGCGTTAGAGAGACCCAGTACTTC
-	-	TRBV7-6	TRBJ2-5	CASSLVRETQYF	TGTGCCAGCAGCTTAGTGCGCGAGACCCAGTACTTC
-	-	TRBV7-3	TRBJ2-2	CASSSYTGELFF	TGTGCCAGCAGCTCCTACACCGGGGAGCTGTTTTTT
TRBD1	-	TRBV7-9	TRBJ1-3	CASSQGQGMDTIYF	TGTGCCAGCAGCCAGGGACAGGGCATGGACACCATATATTTT
TRBD1	-	TRBV5-1	TRBJ1-6	CASSTGQVFNSPLHF	TGCGCCAGCAGCACGGGACAGGTTTTTAATTCACCCCTCCACTTT
-	-	TRBV25-1	TRBJ1-2	CASSEGGLQGYTF	TGTGCCAGCAGTGAAGGGGGGTTGCAGGGCTACACCTTC
-	once	TRBV28	TRBJ2-4	CACRAGGAPEYF	TGTGCCTGCAGAGCAGGGGGGGCCCCCGAGTACTTC
-	-	TRBV7-9	TRBJ2-7	CASSFEEGSGIF	TGTGCCAGCAGCTTTGAAGAGGGCAGCGGAATCTTC
-	-	TRBV7-2	TRBJ2-2	CASSPPKGGELFF	TGTGCCAGCAGCCCCCCGAAGGGCGGGGAGCTGTTTTTT
TRBD2	-	TRBV19	TRBJ2-7	CASSTSGLYEQYF	TGTGCCAGTAGTACTAGCGGGCTCTACGAGCAGTACTTC
-	-	TRBV7-2	TRBJ2-7	CASSAQGSGDGYEQYF	TGTGCCAGCAGTGCCCAGGGTTCGGGGGATGGCTACGAGCAGTACTTC
-	-	TRBV27	TRBJ1-5	CASSLRGINQPQHF	TGTGCCAGCAGTTTACGGGGAATCAATCAGCCCCAGCATTTT
-	-	TRBV7-2	TRBJ2-7	CASSSPGLSYEQYF	TGTGCCAGCAGCTCACCGGGGCTCTCCTACGAGCAGTACTTC
TRBD1	-	TRBV28	TRBJ2-7	CASRGQAPLYEQYF	TGTGCCAGCCGGGGACAGGCCCCACTCTACGAGCAGTACTTC
TRBD1	-	TRBV5-1	TRBJ1-2	CASSTNPGQRYGYTF	TGCGCCAGCAGCACTAACCCGGGACAGCGATATGGCTACACCTTC
-	-	TRBV4-2	TRBJ1-3	CASSPTSFSAGNTIYF	TGTGCCAGCAGCCCCACAAGTTTCAGTGCTGGAAACACCATATATTTT
-	-	TRBV5-1	TRBJ2-4	CASSLVGEDIQYF	TGCGCCAGCAGCTTGGTGGGCGAGGACATTCAGTACTTC
-	-	TRBV27	TRBJ1-6	CASSTSTVTYNSPLHF	TGTGCCAGCAGTACCTCGACGGTTACCTATAATTCACCCCTCCACTTT
TRBD1	-	TRBV2	TRBJ2-7	CASRDRGRYEQYF	TGTGCCAGCAGGGACAGGGGCAGGTACGAGCAGTACTTC
TRBD1	-	TRBV6-2/TRBV6-3	TRBJ1-5	CASSLTGGAGNQPQHF	TGTGCCAGCAGTTTAACAGGGGGCGCGGGCAATCAGCCCCAGCATTTT
-	-	TRBV28	TRBJ2-2	CASSSPTLSNTGELFF	TGTGCCAGCAGTTCCCCAACACTCTCAAACACCGGGGAGCTGTTTTTT
TRBD2	-	TRBV4-1	TRBJ2-7	CASSPLAGGRYEQYF	TGCGCCAGCAGCCCCCTAGCGGGAGGGCGCTACGAGCAGTACTTC